This T cell receptor (beta chain) was identified during a study of blood T cell repertoires in COVID-19. V lost 6 bases and J lost 0; bases outside the gene matches: 12. CDR3 length: 18 amino acids. The V gene's germline CDR1 is SEHNR and CDR2 FQNEAQ (reference sequence). The table came from immunoSEQ multiplex PCR; TCRdb's copy has only in-frame clones and leaves some out. The sample has approximately 200,000 clones, around 90% seen once. Self-reported history from a screening survey and questionnaire set each donor's cohort. Symptom resolution, clearance, or two negative PCRs marked donors in Cohort 3 as recovered.

The specimen was PBMCs or T cells enriched from blood (not recorded which). This receptor was taken from a man aged 25-40 years who had recovered from COVID-19. This chain connects TRBV7-9 to TRBJ2-1, with 9 positions matching TRBD2. This CDR3 reads CASSPMAISGSSYNEQFF. The CDR3 region has the DNA TGTGCCAGCAGTCCCATGGCCATTAGCGGGAGCTCCTACAATGAGCAGTTCTTC.